This T cell receptor beta chain stems from a study of CD8+ T cells in alopecia areata. Background on the study: Treated patients swallowed 5 to 10 mg of oral tofacitinib twice daily.

With 0 bases removed from V and 11 bases from J, the gap between germline ends came to 9 bases. From germline, CDR1 is MGHRA and CDR2 YSYEKL. CDR3 size: 12 residues. On this clone: Its specificity is not known.

In each case, RNA was isolated and then reverse transcribed into cDNA as the sequencing template. Generated by immunoSEQ multiplex PCR, the TCRdb table keeps only in-frame clones and is missing some. The sample has hundreds of thousands of clones; roughly 64% are singletons. Overall study results and limits: Clonality exceeded that of normal scalp in lesional scalp, most notably in alopecia totalis/universalis. Scalp clonality and expanded CD8+ clones among the top 100 were significantly decreased by tofacitinib.

Treatment: oral pan-JAK inhibitor, 5-10 mg twice daily. Starting from PBMCs, sorting isolated CD4+ and CD8+ T cells. Sequenced material: CD4+ T cells sorted from blood, taken at week 24, from a patient treated with tofacitinib. This chain connects TRBV4-1 to TRBJ2-3; D call uncertain. This receptor was obtained from a human donor with alopecia areata. The CDR3 DNA reads TGCGCCAGCAGCCAAGATATCGCGGAGCAGTATTTT. Its translation: CASSQDIAEQYF.